This T cell receptor (beta chain) derives from a study of CD8 T cell repertoires and HIV-1 epitope variants. Background on the study: Controls were a CMV, EBV and flu peptide pool, Ebola AY9 negative control, and no-peptide well. Tested: three Gag epitope families, Nef HW9 and YT9.

Details on this clone: Antigen unknown.

Trimming removed 1 base from V and 0 bases from J, with 9 bases in between. This CDR3 contains 15 residues. Germline-derived CDR1 and CDR2 are SGHAT and FQNNGV. Data came from immunoSEQ multiplex PCR; TCRdb stores just in-frame clones and leaves some out. The sample consists of about 5,400 clones, 66% of them appearing once. The study's findings and limits: Nine or ten antigen-specific TCR beta clonotypes were found; over 5 seemed cross-reactive to variants.

This sequence originates from a male donor with HIV. Sequences were obtained from cultured CD8+ T cells derived from PBMCs. V usage is TRBV11-2 and J usage is TRBJ2-5; D is uncertain. The CDR3 region is CASSLAGQYQETQYF. For the CDR3, the DNA is TGTGCCAGCAGCTTAGCGGGCCAGTACCAAGAGACCCAGTACTTC.